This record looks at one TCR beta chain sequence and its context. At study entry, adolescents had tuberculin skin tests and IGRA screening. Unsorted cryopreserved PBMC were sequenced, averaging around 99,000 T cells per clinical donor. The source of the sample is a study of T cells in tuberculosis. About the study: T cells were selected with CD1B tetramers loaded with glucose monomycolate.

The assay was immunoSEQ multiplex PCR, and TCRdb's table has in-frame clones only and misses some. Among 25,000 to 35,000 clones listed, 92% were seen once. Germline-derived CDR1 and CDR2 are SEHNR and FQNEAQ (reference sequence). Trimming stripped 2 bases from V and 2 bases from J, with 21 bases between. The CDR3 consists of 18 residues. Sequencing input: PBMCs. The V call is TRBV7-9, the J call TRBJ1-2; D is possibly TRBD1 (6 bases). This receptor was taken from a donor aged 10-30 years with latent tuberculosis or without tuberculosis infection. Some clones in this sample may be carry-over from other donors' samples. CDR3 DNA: TGTGCCAGCAGCTTAAAGGACAGACCGATCCCCCTAAACTATGGCTACACCTTC. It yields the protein CASSLKDRPIPLNYGYTF.